Following are 12 T cell receptor beta chains from one sample sequenced in a study of T-cell memory formation after mild COVID-19. TCRdb used MiXCR to reprocess the 5' RACE reads, holding one entry per CDR3 protein. The sample includes about 200,000 distinct CDR3 sequences, about a sixth of them seen just once. Sequenced input: PBMCs or a T cell subset sorted from them (not recorded which). These receptors originate from an adult woman who had mild COVID-19 (a few samples of this study predate the infection). Cell type and time point are not known.

Many counts were recorded for this clonotype. V is TRBV24-1 and J is TRBJ1-5; weak D call: TRBD1 (5 bases). The V gene lost 9 bases and the J gene lost 6 bases, with 20 bases spanning the gap. This CDR3 spans 15 amino acids. Germline CDR1 reads KGHDR; CDR2 reads SFDVKD. DNA of the CDR3: TGTGCCACCTATACTTCTCGGGCAGGGCGTCAGCCCCAGCATTTT. Translated: CATYTSRAGRQPQHF.

This clonotype was detected many times. The chain recombines TRBV12-3 or TRBV12-4 with TRBJ2-1; TRBD2 matches at 10 bases. The CDR3 has 15 residues. With V trimmed by 5 bases and J by 7 bases, 8 bases remained unmatched. The CDR3 bases are TGTGCCAGCAGTGGTTCTAGCGGGAGATTGAATGAGCAGTTCTTC. Amino acid sequence: CASSGSSGRLNEQFF.

V and J are TRBV6-2 or TRBV6-3 and TRBJ1-1; D is unresolved. Germline V gene lookup returns CDR1 MNHEY and CDR2 SVGEGT. The V end lost 6 bases, the J end lost 6 bases, and 11 bases lay between the germline ends. This CDR3 has 12 residues. As DNA, the CDR3 is TGTGCCAGCAGGCTGGGCGGTGCTGAAGCTTTCTTT. Translation gives CASRLGGAEAFF.

This chain connects TRBV6-6 to TRBJ1-1, with 8 bases lining up with TRBD1. V lost 5 bases and J lost 1; bases outside the gene matches: 6. Germline V gene lookup returns CDR1 MNHNY and CDR2 SVGAGI (reference sequence). The CDR3 length is 15 residues. The CDR3 coding sequence is TGTGCCAGCAGTAACAGGGGGTCGGGGAACACTGAAGCTTTCTTT. It is translated as CASSNRGSGNTEAFF.

This clonotype was recorded a few times. The chain links TRBV4-1 to TRBJ2-2; 8 bases are shared with TRBD1. The germline V gene encodes CDR1 MGHRA and CDR2 YSYEKL. CDR3 length equals 17 residues. V shed 0 bases and J 7 bases; nucleotides not matched to a gene: 10. The chain's CDR3 is CASSQEGNRGKHGELFF. CDR3 nucleotide sequence: TGCGCCAGCAGCCAAGAGGGCAACAGGGGGAAGCACGGGGAGCTGTTTTTT.

This rearrangement joins TRBV19 to TRBJ1-2, with 7 bases that match TRBD1. Unmatched junction bases numbered 7, after V lost 5 bases and J lost 4 bases. CDR1 and CDR2 from the germline V gene are LNHDA and SQIVND (reference sequence). The CDR3 length is 14 residues. The CDR3 spells CASSAWDRGYGYTF. Written as DNA, the CDR3 is TGTGCCAGTAGTGCCTGGGACAGAGGCTATGGCTACACCTTC. The full variable domain, rest sourced from reference TRBV19 and TRBJ1-2, is DGGITQSPKYLFRKEGQNVTLSCEQNLNHDAMYWYRQDPGQGLRLIYYSQIVNDFQKGDIAEGYSVSREKKESFPLTVTSAQKNPTAFYLCASSAWDRGYGYTFGSGTRLTVV.

The chain is built from TRBV6-6 and TRBJ1-5; 7 bases fit TRBD1. The J segment lost 0 bases and the V segment lost 5 bases, leaving 10 bases of the junction unmatched. Germline V CDR1 and CDR2: MNHNY, SVGAGI (reference sequence). The CDR3 contains 17 residues. The CDR3 here is CASSTNSGTDSNQPQHF. DNA for the CDR3: TGTGCCAGCAGTACCAATTCCGGGACAGATAGCAATCAGCCCCAGCATTTT.

The V and J genes are TRBV5-1 and TRBJ1-1; unclear D gene. Trimming shortened V by 0 bases and J by 3 bases, and 12 bases separated the two germline ends. Germline-derived CDR1 and CDR2 are SGHRS and YFSETQ. The CDR3 has 15 amino acids. CDR3: CASSLARAEDTEAFF. Written as DNA, the CDR3 is TGCGCCAGCAGCTTGGCAAGGGCGGAGGACACTGAAGCTTTCTTT.

The chain uses TRBV12-3 or TRBV12-4 and TRBJ1-1; D gene unclear. The CDR3 runs 12 residues. V lost 2 bases, J lost 5 bases, and 6 bases lay in between. This CDR3 reads CASSLTWTEAFF. The CDR3 DNA follows: TGTGCCAGCAGTTTAACGTGGACTGAAGCTTTCTTT.

This sequence joins TRBV4-1 and TRBJ2-7; no definite D call. The V end lost 4 bases, the J end lost 3 bases, and 10 bases lay between the germline ends. The CDR3 consists of 13 residues. The germline V gene encodes CDR1 MGHRA and CDR2 YSYEKL. CDR3 DNA sequence: TGCGCCAGCAGCCGGAGTGTCGGCTACGAGCAGTACTTC. Amino acid sequence: CASSRSVGYEQYF.

This clonotype was picked up a small number of times. The chain links TRBV28 to TRBJ2-4; TRBD1 might be the D (5 bases). The CDR3 is 15 residues long. Trimming shortened V by 6 bases and J by 6 bases, and 18 bases separated the two germline ends. Germline V gene sequence: CDR1 MDHEN, CDR2 SYDVKM. DNA for the CDR3: TGTGCCAGCAGCAGATCGCTCTTAGACAGAAACATTCAGTACTTC. As protein: CASSRSLLDRNIQYF.

This clonotype was observed a handful of times. The rearrangement joins TRBV6-6 to TRBJ2-3; D is undetermined. The ends were cut back, 2 bases at V and 0 bases at J, with 3 bases in the middle. The CDR3 has 13 residues. Looked up from germline, CDR1 is MNHNY and CDR2 is SVGAGI (reference sequence). This chain's CDR3 is CASSYVSTDTQYF. The CDR3 DNA sequence: TGTGCCAGCAGTTACGTGAGCACAGATACGCAGTATTTT.